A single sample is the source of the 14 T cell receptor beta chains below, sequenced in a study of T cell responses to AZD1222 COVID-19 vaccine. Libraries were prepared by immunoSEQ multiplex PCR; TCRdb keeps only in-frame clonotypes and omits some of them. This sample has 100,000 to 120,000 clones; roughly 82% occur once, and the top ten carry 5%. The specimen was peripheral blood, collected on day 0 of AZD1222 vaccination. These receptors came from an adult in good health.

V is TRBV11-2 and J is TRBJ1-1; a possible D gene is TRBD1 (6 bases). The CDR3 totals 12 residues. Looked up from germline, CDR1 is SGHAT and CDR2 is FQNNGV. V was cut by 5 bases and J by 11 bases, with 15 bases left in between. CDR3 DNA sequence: TGTGCCAGCAGCCTAGCGGGACATAGTGCTTTCTTT. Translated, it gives CASSLAGHSAFF.

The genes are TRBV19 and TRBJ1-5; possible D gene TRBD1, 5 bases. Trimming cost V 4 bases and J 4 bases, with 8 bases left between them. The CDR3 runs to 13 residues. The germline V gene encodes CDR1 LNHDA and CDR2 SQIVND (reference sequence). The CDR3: CASSTGPNQPQHF. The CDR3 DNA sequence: TGTGCCAGTAGTACGGGGCCTAATCAGCCCCAGCATTTT.

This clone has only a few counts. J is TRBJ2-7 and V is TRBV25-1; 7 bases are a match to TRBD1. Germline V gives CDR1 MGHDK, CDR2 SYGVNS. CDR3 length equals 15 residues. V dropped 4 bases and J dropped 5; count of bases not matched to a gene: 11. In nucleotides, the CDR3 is TGTGCCAGCAGTGGGCGCAGGGGGATCTACCACGAGCAGTACTTC. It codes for CASSGRRGIYHEQYF.

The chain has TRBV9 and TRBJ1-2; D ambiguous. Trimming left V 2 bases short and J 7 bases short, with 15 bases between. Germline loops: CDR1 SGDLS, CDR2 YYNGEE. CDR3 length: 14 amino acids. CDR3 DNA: TGTGCCAGCAGCGTTATGGACCACGGCGGTGGCTACACCTTC. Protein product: CASSVMDHGGGYTF.

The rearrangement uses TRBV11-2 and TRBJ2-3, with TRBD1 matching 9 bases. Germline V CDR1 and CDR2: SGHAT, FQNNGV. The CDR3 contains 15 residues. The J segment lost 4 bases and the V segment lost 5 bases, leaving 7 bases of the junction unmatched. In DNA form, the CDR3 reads TGTGCCAGCAGCCGGGACAGGGATAACCCAGATACGCAGTATTTT. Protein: CASSRDRDNPDTQYF.

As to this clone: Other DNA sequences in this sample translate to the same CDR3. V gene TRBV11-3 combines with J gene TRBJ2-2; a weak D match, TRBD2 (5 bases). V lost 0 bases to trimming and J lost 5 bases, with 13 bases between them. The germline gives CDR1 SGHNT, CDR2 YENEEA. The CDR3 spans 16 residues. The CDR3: CASSLEGSIGTGELFF. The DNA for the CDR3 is TGTGCCAGCAGCTTAGAAGGGAGTATTGGTACCGGGGAGCTGTTTTTT.

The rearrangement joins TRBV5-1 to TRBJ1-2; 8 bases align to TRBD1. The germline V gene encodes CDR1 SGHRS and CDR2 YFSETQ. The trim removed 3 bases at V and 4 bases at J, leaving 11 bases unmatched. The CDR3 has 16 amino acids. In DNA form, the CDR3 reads TGCGCCAGCAGCTCGGGTCCCGGGACAGGAACCTATGGCTACACCTTC. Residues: CASSSGPGTGTYGYTF.

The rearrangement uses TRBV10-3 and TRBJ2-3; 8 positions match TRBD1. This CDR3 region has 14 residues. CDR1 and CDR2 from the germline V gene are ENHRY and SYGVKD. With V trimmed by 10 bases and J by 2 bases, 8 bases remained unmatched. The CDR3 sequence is CATYRQGSTDTQYF. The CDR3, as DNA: TGTGCCACCTATCGACAGGGGTCCACAGATACGCAGTATTTT.

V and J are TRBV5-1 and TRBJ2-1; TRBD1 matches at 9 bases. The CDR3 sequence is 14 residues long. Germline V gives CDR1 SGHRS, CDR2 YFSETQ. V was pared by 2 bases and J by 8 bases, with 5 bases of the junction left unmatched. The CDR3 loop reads CASSFGQGSYEQFF. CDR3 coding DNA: TGCGCCAGCAGCTTCGGACAGGGGTCCTATGAGCAGTTCTTC.

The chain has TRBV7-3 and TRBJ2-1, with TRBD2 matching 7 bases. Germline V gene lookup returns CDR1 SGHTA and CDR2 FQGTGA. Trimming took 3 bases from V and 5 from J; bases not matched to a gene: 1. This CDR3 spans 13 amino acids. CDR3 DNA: TGTGCCAGCAGCTTCGGGGGGAACAATGAGCAGTTCTTC. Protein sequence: CASSFGGNNEQFF.

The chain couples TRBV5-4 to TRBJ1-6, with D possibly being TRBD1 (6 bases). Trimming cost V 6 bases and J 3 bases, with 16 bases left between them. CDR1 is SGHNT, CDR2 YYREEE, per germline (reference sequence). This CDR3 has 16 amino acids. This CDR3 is CASTTLGGIYNSPLHF. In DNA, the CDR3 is TGTGCCAGCACCACTCTCGGGGGCATCTATAATTCACCCCTCCACTTT.

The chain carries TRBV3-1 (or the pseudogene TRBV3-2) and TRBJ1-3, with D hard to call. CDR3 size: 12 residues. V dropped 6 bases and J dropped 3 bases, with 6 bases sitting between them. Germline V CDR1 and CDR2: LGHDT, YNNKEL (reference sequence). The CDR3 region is CASSQIGNTIYF. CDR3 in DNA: TGTGCCAGCAGTCAAATTGGAAACACCATATATTTT.

CDR3 residues: CASSPDPKNIQYF. Here the CDR3 DNA reads TGTGCCAGCAGCCCGGATCCGAAAAACATTCAGTACTTC. This rearrangement joins TRBV11-2 to TRBJ2-4; D is unclear. V was shortened by 5 bases and J by 4 bases, with 9 bases between the two germline ends. This CDR3 spans 13 amino acids. Germline lookup yields CDR1 SGHAT and CDR2 FQNNGV.

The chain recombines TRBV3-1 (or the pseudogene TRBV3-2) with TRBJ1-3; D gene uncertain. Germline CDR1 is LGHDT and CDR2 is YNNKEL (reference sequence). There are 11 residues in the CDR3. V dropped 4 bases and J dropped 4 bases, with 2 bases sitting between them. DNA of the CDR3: TGTGCCAGCAGCCGAGGAAACACCATATATTTT. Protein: CASSRGNTIYF.